This entry lists 27 T cell receptor beta chains sequenced from one sample in a study of T cell repertoires in cytomegalovirus infection. Antigens for these TCRs are unknown. TCRdb reanalysed the reads using MiXCR and keeps one entry per CDR3 protein. The sample records roughly 280,000 distinct CDR3 sequences, 20% to 25% being singletons. The sequences come from cultured PBMCs, collected from culture after CMV antigen stimulation. The receptors were gathered from a human donor in good health (CMV status not recorded). Some clones in this sample may be carry-over from other donors' samples.

V and J are TRBV20-1 and TRBJ1-1; TRBD1 agrees at 11 bases. Germline assignment: CDR1 DFQATT and CDR2 SNEGSKA (reference sequence). This CDR3 contains 14 residues. V dropped 6 bases and J dropped 4; count of bases not matched to a gene: 7. CDR3 protein: CSALDRGPGTEAFF. CDR3 coding DNA: TGCAGTGCCCTGGACAGGGGGCCGGGCACTGAAGCTTTCTTT.

The CDR3 nucleotides read TGTGCCAGTATCCGAGGGGGGACCGGGGCCAACGTCCTGACTTTC. Amino acids: CASIRGGTGANVLTF. V usage is TRBV19 and J usage is TRBJ2-6; tentatively, D is TRBD1 or TRBD2 (6 bases each). The CDR3 runs 15 residues. The ends were cut back, 7 bases at V and 4 bases at J, with 14 bases in the middle. Germline CDR1 LNHDA, CDR2 SQIVND (reference sequence).

This clonotype was counted between two and nine times. The chain uses TRBV7-8 and TRBJ2-5; the match to TRBD2 covers 13 bases. This CDR3 has 16 residues. J gave up 5 bases and V 5 bases, and 8 bases lay outside the gene matches. CDR1 and CDR2 (germline): SGHVS, FQNEAQ. CDR3 region: CASSARTSGRKETQYF. The CDR3 DNA reads TGTGCCAGCAGCGCCAGGACTAGCGGGAGAAAGGAGACCCAGTACTTC.

The gene calls are TRBV10-2 and TRBJ2-4; D remains ambiguous. Between the trimmed V and J ends, which lost 6 bases and 2 bases, there was a span of 5 bases. Germline CDR1 WSHSY, CDR2 SAAADI. The CDR3 covers 12 residues. The CDR3 DNA reads as TGCGCCAGCAGCGCGCCCAAAAACATTCAGTACTTC. Its translation: CASSAPKNIQYF.

The rearrangement joins TRBV20-1 to TRBJ1-2; 9 bases align to TRBD1. V dropped 5 bases and J dropped 0; count of bases not matched to a gene: 10. The CDR3 consists of 16 residues. Germline-derived CDR1 and CDR2 are DFQATT and SNEGSKA (reference sequence). CDR3 sequence: CSAPPTGGRANYGYTF. The CDR3 coding sequence is TGCAGTGCTCCCCCCACAGGGGGCCGAGCTAACTATGGCTACACCTTC.

The V gene is TRBV19, the J gene TRBJ2-2, with 13 positions matching TRBD2. The CDR3 runs 17 residues. The junction had 9 bases not matched to a gene; V was cut back by 6 bases and J by 5 bases. Per the germline V gene, CDR1 is LNHDA and CDR2 is SQIVND (reference sequence). CDR3 nucleotides: TGTGCCAGTAGCGCGGGACTAGCGGGACTCCGGACCGGGGAGCTGTTTTTT. Amino acid sequence: CASSAGLAGLRTGELFF.

This clonotype was recorded many times. Sequence at one end of the junction differs from germline and may be a read error. The rearrangement uses TRBV5-1 and TRBJ1-1, with unresolved D. Germline CDR1 is SGHRS and CDR2 is YFSETQ. The CDR3 runs to 11 residues. The CDR3 reads CASSSNTEAFF. For the CDR3, the DNA is TGTGCCAGCAGCTCGAACACTGAAGCTTTCTTT.

The CDR3 spells CASSQDSMRRSQYF. CDR3 sequence (DNA): TGTGCCAGCAGCCAAGATTCAATGCGGAGGTCTCAGTACTTC. The rearrangement links TRBV3-1 to TRBJ2-4; D is possibly TRBD2 (5 bases). CDR1 is LGHDT, CDR2 YNNKEL, per germline (reference sequence). Between the trimmed V and J ends, which lost 0 bases and 12 bases, there was a span of 15 bases. CDR3 length equals 14 residues. The full variable domain, rest sourced from reference TRBV3-1 and TRBJ2-4, is DTAVSQTPKYLVTQMGNDKSIKCEQNLGHDTMYWYKQDSKKFLKIMFSYNNKELIINETVPNRFSPKSPDKAHLNLHINSLELGDSAVYFCASSQDSMRRSQYFGAGTRLSVL.

This chain links TRBV18 with TRBJ1-2; D remains ambiguous. The CDR3 runs 10 residues. V shed 3 bases and J shed 7 bases, with 3 bases lying between them. Germline V gene data show CDR1 as KGHSH and CDR2 as LQKENI. CDR3 bases: TGTGCCAGCTCACCTTTTGGCTACACCTTC. This encodes CASSPFGYTF.

This clonotype has ten or more counts. The J gene is TRBJ2-1, the V gene TRBV7-2, with D possibly TRBD1 on 5 matching bases. Trimming pared 1 base from V and 9 bases from J, leaving 10 bases between. Germline V gives CDR1 SGHTA, CDR2 FQGNSA. The CDR3 is 13 residues long. CDR3 DNA sequence: TGTGCCAGCAGCTTAGGTGGTAGGGGTGAGCAGTTCTTC. This translates into CASSLGGRGEQFF.

This clonotype has more than one count but fewer than ten. The rearrangement uses TRBV4-1 and TRBJ2-1; tentative D call: TRBD2 (6 bases). CDR1 and CDR2 (germline): MGHRA, YSYEKL. Trimming left V 2 bases short and J 2 bases short, with 13 bases between. This CDR3 has 16 residues. This chain's CDR3 is CASSQPRLATYNEQFF. In DNA form, the CDR3 reads TGCGCCAGCAGCCAACCAAGGCTAGCGACCTACAATGAGCAGTTCTTC.

There are many counts of this clonotype. This chain links TRBV7-6 with TRBJ2-6; the match to TRBD2 covers 10 bases. This CDR3 is 19 amino acids long. Germline V gives CDR1 SGHVS, CDR2 FNYEAQ. V lost 1 base and J lost 0; bases outside the gene matches: 6. CDR3 sequence reads: CASSLGYSGRDSGANVLTF. CDR3 nucleotides: TGTGCCAGCAGCTTAGGATACAGCGGGAGGGACTCTGGGGCCAACGTCCTGACTTTC.

At least ten counts were recorded for this clonotype. The chain uses TRBV7-6 and TRBJ2-5; no definite D call. There are 13 residues in the CDR3. CDR1 and CDR2 (germline): SGHVS, FNYEAQ. Trimming removed 5 bases from V and 7 bases from J, with 14 bases in between. CDR3 sequence (DNA): TGTGCCAGCAGCGCTGGGTTCCGTGGGACCCAGTACTTC. Encoded protein: CASSAGFRGTQYF.

This clonotype was observed many times. CDR3 nucleotide sequence: TGTGCCAGCTCACAACTAGCGGGAGTGTCCTACAATGAGCAGTTCTTC. Its protein product is CASSQLAGVSYNEQFF. This rearrangement joins TRBV18 to TRBJ2-1, with 11 bases aligning to TRBD2. The junction had 3 bases not matched to a gene; V was cut back by 4 bases and J by 1 base. Per germline, CDR1 KGHSH and CDR2 LQKENI. The CDR3 consists of 16 residues. Full variable domain (missing parts from reference TRBV18 and TRBJ2-1): NAGVMQNPRHLVRRRGQEARLRCSPMKGHSHVYWYRQLPEEGLKFMVYLQKENIIDESGMPKERFSAEFPKEGPSILRIQQVVRGDSAAYFCASSQLAGVSYNEQFFGPGTRLTVL.

This clonotype was detected only a few times. The V and J genes are TRBV7-2 and TRBJ2-2; 9 bases fit TRBD2. There are 16 residues in the CDR3. Unmatched junction bases numbered 8, after V lost 3 bases and J lost 6 bases. Germline assignment: CDR1 SGHTA and CDR2 FQGNSA. The CDR3 DNA is TGTGCCAGCAGCTTGTTGTCGGCGGGAGGGCCCGGGGAGCTGTTTTTT. Its protein is CASSLLSAGGPGELFF.

Ten or more counts support this clonotype. The chain joins TRBV7-2 to TRBJ2-3; 16 bases line up with TRBD2. The CDR3 covers 15 residues. Trimming at V came to 5 bases and at J to 9 bases, leaving 5 bases not matched to a gene. Germline V gene data show CDR1 as SGHTA and CDR2 as FQGNSA. The CDR3 sequence is CASSEGLAGGLTQYF. Here the CDR3 DNA reads TGTGCCAGCAGCGAGGGACTAGCGGGAGGGCTGACGCAGTATTTT.

The chain links TRBV4-1 to TRBJ2-2, with TRBD2 as a possible D gene (6 bases). The CDR3 length is 16 residues. Germline lookup yields CDR1 MGHRA and CDR2 YSYEKL. The germline V and J ends were trimmed by 0 bases and 7 bases, with 15 bases remaining between them. The CDR3 sequence is CASSQDLAGIGGELFF. The CDR3 DNA is TGCGCCAGCAGCCAAGATCTCGCGGGAATCGGCGGGGAGCTGTTTTTT.

This clonotype appeared many times. The chain uses TRBV7-2 and TRBJ2-1; the match to TRBD2 covers 10 bases. CDR1 SGHTA and CDR2 FQGNSA come from the germline V gene. Trimming took 5 bases from V and 0 from J; bases not matched to a gene: 13. The length of the CDR3 is 19 residues. The DNA for the CDR3 is TGTGCCAGCAGCCCCGCCCGACTAGCGGGTCCCAGCTCCTACAATGAGCAGTTCTTC. Its translation is CASSPARLAGPSSYNEQFF.

This sequence joins TRBV6-2 or TRBV6-3 and TRBJ1-5; D not certain. Between the trimmed V and J ends, which lost 6 bases and 0 bases, there was a span of 18 bases. This CDR3 contains 17 residues. Germline CDR1 is MNHEY and CDR2 is SVGEGT. The CDR3 DNA sequence: TGTGCCAGCAGCTACCCCTGGACGGTATATAGCAATCAGCCCCAGCATTTT. It codes for CASSYPWTVYSNQPQHF.

This clonotype occurred a few times. This chain connects TRBV6-5 to TRBJ1-1; unclear D gene. The CDR3 length is 14 residues. Germline V lookup: CDR1 MNHEY, CDR2 SVGAGI. Trimming cost V 5 bases and J 0 bases, with 10 bases left between them. The CDR3 region has the DNA TGTGCCAGCAGTCTTTTCAACGTGAACACTGAAGCTTTCTTT. Amino acids: CASSLFNVNTEAFF.

This clonotype occurred a few times. For the CDR3, the DNA is TGTGCCAGCAACCCGGGCGGGACAGGGCTGTACGAGCAGTACTTC. Its translation: CASNPGGTGLYEQYF. V is TRBV28 and J is TRBJ2-7, with TRBD1 matching 9 bases. Germline V CDR1 and CDR2: MDHEN, SYDVKM. The CDR3 loop spans 15 amino acids. J gave up 4 bases and V 7 bases, and 11 bases lay outside the gene matches. Using reference TRBV28 and TRBJ2-7 for the parts outside the CDR3, the full variable domain is DVKVTQSSRYLVKRTGEKVFLECVQDMDHENMFWYRQDPGLGLRLIYFSYDVKMKEKGDIPEGYSVSREKKERFSLILESASTNQTSMYLCASNPGGTGLYEQYFGPGTRLTVT.

This chain connects TRBV19 to TRBJ1-2, with no clear D. V dropped 5 bases and J dropped 6 bases, with 16 bases sitting between them. Germline V CDR1 and CDR2: LNHDA, SQIVND (reference sequence). This CDR3 contains 14 residues. Written as DNA, the CDR3 is TGTGCCAGTAGTCCCCCATCATTAAGCAATGGCTACACCTTC. Translation: CASSPPSLSNGYTF.

The V gene is TRBV7-8, the J gene TRBJ1-1; D ambiguous. Trimming took off 0 bases at V and 1 base at J, with 9 bases between the two ends. The germline V gene encodes CDR1 SGHVS and CDR2 FQNEAQ. This CDR3 spans 15 amino acids. CDR3 in amino acids: CASSLAGVTNTEAFF. The CDR3 DNA follows: TGTGCCAGCAGCTTAGCTGGGGTGACGAACACTGAAGCTTTCTTT.

The chain links TRBV15 to TRBJ2-2; TRBD2 matches at 7 bases. The germline gives CDR1 LNHNV, CDR2 YYDKDF (reference sequence). Trimming cost V 7 bases and J 2 bases; bases outside gene matches: 7. CDR3 size: 15 residues. The CDR3 loop reads CATTRGGPNTGELFF. The CDR3 nucleotides are TGTGCCACCACCCGGGGAGGGCCCAACACCGGGGAGCTGTTTTTT.

The V gene is TRBV24-1, the J gene TRBJ2-1, with 13 bases lining up with TRBD2. The V gene end was trimmed by 0 bases and the J gene end by 8 bases; junction bases not matched to a gene: 6. Germline V lookup: CDR1 KGHDR, CDR2 SFDVKD. This CDR3 is built from 17 residues. CDR3 in DNA: TGTGCCACCAGTGATTTGTCACTAGCGGGAGGGCCTCATGAGCAGTTCTTC. It codes for CATSDLSLAGGPHEQFF.

This clonotype was found many times. This sequence joins TRBV11-2 and TRBJ2-5; D may be TRBD1 (5 bases). The CDR3 extends over 15 amino acids. CDR1 SGHAT and CDR2 FQNNGV come from the germline V gene. V lost 3 bases and J lost 1, with 12 bases in between. The CDR3 coding sequence is TGTGCCAGCAGCTTCCACGGGCAGGGCCAAGAGACCCAGTACTTC. This translates into CASSFHGQGQETQYF.

In this sample, this clonotype turned up a few times. The chain carries TRBV5-1 and TRBJ1-3; TRBD1 aligns across 10 bases. After removal of 5 bases from V and 2 bases from J, the junction contained 7 bases not matched to a gene. This CDR3 is built from 16 residues. Germline CDR1 SGHRS, CDR2 YFSETQ. CDR3 bases: TGCGCCAGCAGATTTTCCGGGACAGGGGCTGGAAACACCATATATTTT. Amino acid sequence: CASRFSGTGAGNTIYF.